This TCR beta chain originates from a study of blood T cell repertoires in COVID-19. Germline V lookup: CDR1 SGHTA, CDR2 FQGNSA. V dropped 3 bases and J dropped 4 bases, with 12 bases sitting between them. The CDR3 has 14 residues. Method: immunoSEQ multiplex PCR; TCRdb's copy keeps in-frame clones and lacks some. The profile covers 250,000 to 300,000 clones, with around 83% appearing a single time and around 5.4% taken by the ten largest. The sample consisted of peripheral blood. The chain has TRBV7-2 and TRBJ2-5; a weak D match, TRBD2 (5 bases). This sequence originates from a man at least 80 years old with acute or convalescent COVID-19. The CDR3 DNA follows: TGTGCCAGCAGCTTGAGAGGGATCGGAGAGACCCAGTACTTC. Its protein product is CASSLRGIGETQYF.